This T cell receptor (beta chain) was identified in a study of blood T cell repertoires in COVID-19. On the study more broadly: The United States, Italy and Spain provided the acute and convalescent COVID-19 samples.

Original processing notes: For nucleated cells, counts were estimated from reference gene primer amplification. Assay used: immunoSEQ multiplex PCR; TCRdb lists only in-frame clones, some missing. That table furnishes V, J and clone size, whereas the DNA furnished D and trimming. The top ten hold over 7.5% of the sample, which has around 170,000 clones, 70% to 90% seen once. V lost 5 bases and J 7 bases, leaving 15 bases between the germline ends. CDR3 size: 14 residues. Germline lookup yields CDR1 LNHDA and CDR2 SQIVND (reference sequence). What was sequenced was peripheral blood. The receptor was derived from a man aged 50 or older with active or convalescent COVID-19. V usage is TRBV19 and J usage is TRBJ2-1; no definite D call. For the CDR3, the DNA is TGTGCCAGTAGTCCCCGCACACCGCCGAATGAGCAGTTCTTC. This sequence encodes CASSPRTPPNEQFF.